A single sample is the source of the 2 T cell receptor beta chains below, sequenced in a study of blood T cell repertoires in COVID-19. TCRdb keeps only in-frame clones here, not all; method: immunoSEQ multiplex PCR. The sample carries under 300,000 clones, more than 80% recorded once. Specimen: peripheral blood. All receptors derive from a man aged 25 to 40 who had recovered from COVID-19.

CDR3 DNA sequence: TGTGCCAGCTCACCCGGGGCAGGGGACGCTTTCTTT. Translating it yields CASSPGAGDAFF. This chain joins TRBV18 and TRBJ1-1; possible D gene TRBD1, 6 bases. The ends were cut back, 3 bases at V and 11 bases at J, with 13 bases in the middle. The germline V gene encodes CDR1 KGHSH and CDR2 LQKENI. The CDR3 loop spans 12 amino acids.

The V gene is TRBV11-2, the J gene TRBJ2-1; 7 nucleotides line up with TRBD1. In germline, CDR1 is SGHAT, CDR2 FQNNGV. The length of the CDR3 is 13 residues. Trimming took 10 bases from V and 0 from J; bases not matched to a gene: 3. CDR3: CATRQGSYNEQFF. The CDR3 DNA is TGTGCCACTAGACAGGGCTCCTACAATGAGCAGTTCTTC.